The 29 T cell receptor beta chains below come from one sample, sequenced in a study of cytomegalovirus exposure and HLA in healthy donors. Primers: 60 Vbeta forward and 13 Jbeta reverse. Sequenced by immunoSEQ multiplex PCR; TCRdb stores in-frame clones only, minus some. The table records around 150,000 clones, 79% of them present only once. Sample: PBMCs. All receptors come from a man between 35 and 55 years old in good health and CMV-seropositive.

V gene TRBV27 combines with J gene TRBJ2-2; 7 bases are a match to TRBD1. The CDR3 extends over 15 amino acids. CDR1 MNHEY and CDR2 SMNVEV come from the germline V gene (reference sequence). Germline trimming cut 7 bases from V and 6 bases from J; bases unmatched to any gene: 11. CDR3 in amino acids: CASTLRTGGAGELFF. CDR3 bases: TGTGCCAGCACCTTGAGGACAGGTGGAGCCGGGGAGCTGTTTTTT.

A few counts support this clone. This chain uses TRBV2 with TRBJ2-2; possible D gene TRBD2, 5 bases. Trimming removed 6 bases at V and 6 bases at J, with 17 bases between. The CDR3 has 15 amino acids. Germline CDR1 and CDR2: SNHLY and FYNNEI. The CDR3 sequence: CASSPRGDRAGELFF. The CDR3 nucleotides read TGTGCCAGCAGCCCCCGGGGAGATCGCGCCGGGGAGCTGTTTTTT.

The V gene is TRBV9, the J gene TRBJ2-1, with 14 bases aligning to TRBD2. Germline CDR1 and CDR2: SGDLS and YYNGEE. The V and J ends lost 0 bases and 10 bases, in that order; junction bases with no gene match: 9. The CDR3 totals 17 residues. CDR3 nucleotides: TGTGCCAGCAGCGTAGTTCCGGGACTAGCGGGAGTGGGAGAGCAGTTCTTC. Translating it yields CASSVVPGLAGVGEQFF.

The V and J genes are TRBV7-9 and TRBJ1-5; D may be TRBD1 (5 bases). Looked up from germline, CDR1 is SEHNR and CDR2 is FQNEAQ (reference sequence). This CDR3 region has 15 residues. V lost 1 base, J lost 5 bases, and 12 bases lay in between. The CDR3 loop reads CASSLGWGDDQPQHF. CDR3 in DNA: TGTGCCAGCAGCTTAGGTTGGGGGGATGATCAGCCCCAGCATTTT.

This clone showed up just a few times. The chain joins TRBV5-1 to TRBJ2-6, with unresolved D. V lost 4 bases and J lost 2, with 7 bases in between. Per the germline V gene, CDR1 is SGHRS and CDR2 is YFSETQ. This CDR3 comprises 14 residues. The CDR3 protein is CASSLGTGANVLTF. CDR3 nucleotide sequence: TGCGCCAGCAGCCTAGGTACTGGGGCCAACGTCCTGACTTTC.

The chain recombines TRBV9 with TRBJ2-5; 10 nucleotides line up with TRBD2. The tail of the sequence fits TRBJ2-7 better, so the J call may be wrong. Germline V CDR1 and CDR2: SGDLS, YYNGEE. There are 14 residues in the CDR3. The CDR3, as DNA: TGTGCCAGCAGCGTAGTTGGGACTAGCGTCGAGCAGTACTTC. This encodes CASSVVGTSVEQYF.

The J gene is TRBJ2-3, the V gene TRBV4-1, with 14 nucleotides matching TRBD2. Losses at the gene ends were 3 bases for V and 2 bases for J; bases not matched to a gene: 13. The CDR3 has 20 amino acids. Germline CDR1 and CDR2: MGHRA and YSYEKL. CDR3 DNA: TGCGCCAGCAGCCATGGATCTTTAGGGACTAGCGGGAGTATCACAGATACGCAGTATTTT. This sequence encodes CASSHGSLGTSGSITDTQYF.

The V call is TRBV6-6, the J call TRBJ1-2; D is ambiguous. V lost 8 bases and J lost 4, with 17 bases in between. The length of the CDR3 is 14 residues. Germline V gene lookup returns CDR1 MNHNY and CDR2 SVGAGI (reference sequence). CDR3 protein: CASVKPGTSYGYTF. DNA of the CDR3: TGTGCCAGCGTTAAGCCCGGTACCTCCTATGGCTACACCTTC.

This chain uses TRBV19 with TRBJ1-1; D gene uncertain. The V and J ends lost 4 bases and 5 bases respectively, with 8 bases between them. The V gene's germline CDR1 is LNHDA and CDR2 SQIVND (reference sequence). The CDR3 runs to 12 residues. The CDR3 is CASSTLLTEAFF. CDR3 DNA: TGTGCCAGTAGTACGTTGTTGACTGAAGCTTTCTTT. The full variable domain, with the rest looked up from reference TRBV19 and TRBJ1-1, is DGGITQSPKYLFRKEGQNVTLSCEQNLNHDAMYWYRQDPGQGLRLIYYSQIVNDFQKGDIAEGYSVSREKKESFPLTVTSAQKNPTAFYLCASSTLLTEAFFGQGTRLTVV.

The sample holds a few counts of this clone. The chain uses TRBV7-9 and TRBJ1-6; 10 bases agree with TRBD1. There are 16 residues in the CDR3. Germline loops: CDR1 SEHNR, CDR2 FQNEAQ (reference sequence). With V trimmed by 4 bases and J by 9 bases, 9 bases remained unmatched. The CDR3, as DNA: TGTGCCAGCAGCTCGGGACAGGGGAGTTACGGTTCACCCCTCCACTTT. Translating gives CASSSGQGSYGSPLHF.

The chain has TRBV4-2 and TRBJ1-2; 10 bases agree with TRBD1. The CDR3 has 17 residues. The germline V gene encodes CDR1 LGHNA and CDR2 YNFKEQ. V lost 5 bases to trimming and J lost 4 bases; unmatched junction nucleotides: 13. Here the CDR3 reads CASSNRDRGNDAYGYTF. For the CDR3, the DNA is TGTGCCAGCAGCAACCGGGACAGGGGAAATGATGCCTATGGCTACACCTTC.

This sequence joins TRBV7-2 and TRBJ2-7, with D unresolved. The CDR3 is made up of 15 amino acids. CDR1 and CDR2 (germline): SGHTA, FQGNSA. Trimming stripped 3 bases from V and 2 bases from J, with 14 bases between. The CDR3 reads CASSFNSVTTYEQYF. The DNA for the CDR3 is TGTGCCAGCAGCTTTAATTCGGTAACCACCTACGAGCAGTACTTC.

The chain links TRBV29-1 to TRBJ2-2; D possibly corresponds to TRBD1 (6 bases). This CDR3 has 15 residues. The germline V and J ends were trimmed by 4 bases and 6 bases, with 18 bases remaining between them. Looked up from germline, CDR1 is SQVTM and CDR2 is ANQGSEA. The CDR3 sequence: CSVAKQGSHSGELFF. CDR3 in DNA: TGCAGCGTTGCTAAACAGGGTTCTCACTCCGGGGAGCTGTTTTTT.

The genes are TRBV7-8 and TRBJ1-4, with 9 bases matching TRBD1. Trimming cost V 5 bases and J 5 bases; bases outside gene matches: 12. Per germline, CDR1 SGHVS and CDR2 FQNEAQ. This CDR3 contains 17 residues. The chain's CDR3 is CASSRGGGTGRNEKLFF. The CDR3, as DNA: TGTGCCAGCAGCAGGGGGGGTGGGACAGGGAGAAATGAAAAACTGTTTTTT.

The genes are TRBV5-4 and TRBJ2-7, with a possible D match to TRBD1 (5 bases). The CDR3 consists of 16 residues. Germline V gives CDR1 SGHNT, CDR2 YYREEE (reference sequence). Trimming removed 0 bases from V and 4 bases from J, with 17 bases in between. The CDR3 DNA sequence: TGTGCCAGCAGCTTGGGTTCGACCGCTTCAGGGTACGAGCAGTACTTC. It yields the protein CASSLGSTASGYEQYF. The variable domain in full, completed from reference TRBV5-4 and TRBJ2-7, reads ETGVTQSPTHLIKTRGQQVTLRCSSQSGHNTVSWYQQALGQGPQFIFQYYREEENGRGNFPPRFSGLQFPNYSSELNVNALELDDSALYLCASSLGSTASGYEQYFGPGTRLTVT.

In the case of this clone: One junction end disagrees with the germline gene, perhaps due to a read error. The CDR3 region has the DNA TGTTCCAGCAGCTTAGAGGCAGGGAAGGTCGAGACCCAGTACTTC. Translation: CSSSLEAGKVETQYF. The chain recombines TRBV7-9 with TRBJ2-5, with a weak D call TRBD1 (5 bases). The CDR3 contains 15 residues. Germline CDR1 is SEHNR and CDR2 is FQNEAQ (reference sequence).

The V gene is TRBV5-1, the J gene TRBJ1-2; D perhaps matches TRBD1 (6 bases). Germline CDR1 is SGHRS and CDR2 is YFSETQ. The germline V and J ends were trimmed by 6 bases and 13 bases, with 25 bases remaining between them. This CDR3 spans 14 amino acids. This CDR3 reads CASTLVGAGEDLTF. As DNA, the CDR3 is TGCGCCAGCACCCTCGTAGGGGCAGGGGAAGATCTCACCTTC. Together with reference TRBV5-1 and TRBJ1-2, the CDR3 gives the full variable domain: KAGVTQTPRYLIKTRGQQVTLSCSPISGHRSVSWYQQTPGQGLQFLFEYFSETQRNKGNFPGRFSGRQFSNSRSEMNVSTLELGDSALYLCASTLVGAGEDLTFGSGTRLTVV.

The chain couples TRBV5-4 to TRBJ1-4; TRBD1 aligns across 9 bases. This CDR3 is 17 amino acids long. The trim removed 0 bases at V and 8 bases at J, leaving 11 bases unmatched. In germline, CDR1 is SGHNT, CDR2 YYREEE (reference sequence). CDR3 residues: CASSLARGTGRGEKLFF. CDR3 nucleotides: TGTGCCAGCAGCTTGGCCCGCGGGACAGGGCGAGGCGAAAAACTGTTTTTT.

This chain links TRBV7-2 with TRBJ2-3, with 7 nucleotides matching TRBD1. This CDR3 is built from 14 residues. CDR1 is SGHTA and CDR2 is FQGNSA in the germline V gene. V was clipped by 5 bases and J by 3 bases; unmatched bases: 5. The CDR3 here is CASSIRTGTDTQYF. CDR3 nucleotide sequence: TGTGCCAGCAGCATTAGGACAGGAACAGATACGCAGTATTTT.

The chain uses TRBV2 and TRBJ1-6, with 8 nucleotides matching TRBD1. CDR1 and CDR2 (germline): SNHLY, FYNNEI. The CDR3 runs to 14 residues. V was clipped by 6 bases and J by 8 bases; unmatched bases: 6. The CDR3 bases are TGTGCCAGCAGGGGGGACAGGAATTATTCACCCCTCCACTTT. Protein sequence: CASRGDRNYSPLHF.

In DNA form, the CDR3 reads TGTGCCAGTACGGCAGGGGACTATGGCTACACCTTC. This codes for CASTAGDYGYTF. V usage is TRBV19 and J usage is TRBJ1-2, with D perhaps TRBD1 (6 bases). V lost 7 bases to trimming and J lost 3 bases, with 9 bases between them. Looked up from germline, CDR1 is LNHDA and CDR2 is SQIVND (reference sequence). This CDR3 contains 12 residues.

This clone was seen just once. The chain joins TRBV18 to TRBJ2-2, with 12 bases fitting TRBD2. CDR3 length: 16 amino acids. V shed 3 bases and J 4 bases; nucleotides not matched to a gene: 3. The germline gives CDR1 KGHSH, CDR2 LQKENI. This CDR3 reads CASSPSGLAGTGELFF. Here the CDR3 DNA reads TGTGCCAGCTCACCGTCGGGACTAGCGGGCACCGGGGAGCTGTTTTTT.

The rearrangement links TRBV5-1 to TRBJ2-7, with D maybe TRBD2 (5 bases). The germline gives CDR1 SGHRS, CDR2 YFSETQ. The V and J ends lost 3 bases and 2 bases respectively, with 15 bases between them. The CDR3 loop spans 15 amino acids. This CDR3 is CASSWLGEPTYEQYF. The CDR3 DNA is TGCGCCAGCAGCTGGCTCGGGGAACCTACCTACGAGCAGTACTTC.

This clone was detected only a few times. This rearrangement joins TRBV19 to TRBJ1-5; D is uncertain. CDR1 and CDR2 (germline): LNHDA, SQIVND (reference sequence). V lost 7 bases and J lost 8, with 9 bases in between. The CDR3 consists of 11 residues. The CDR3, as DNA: TGTGCCAGTAATCCGAGGGAGCCCCAGCATTTT. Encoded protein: CASNPREPQHF.

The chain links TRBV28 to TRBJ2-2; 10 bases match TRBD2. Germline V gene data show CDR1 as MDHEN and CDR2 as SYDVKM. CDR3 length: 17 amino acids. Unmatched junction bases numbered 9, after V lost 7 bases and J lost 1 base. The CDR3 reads CASMTEGLAENTGELFF. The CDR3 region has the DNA TGTGCCAGCATGACAGAAGGACTAGCGGAGAACACCGGGGAGCTGTTTTTT.

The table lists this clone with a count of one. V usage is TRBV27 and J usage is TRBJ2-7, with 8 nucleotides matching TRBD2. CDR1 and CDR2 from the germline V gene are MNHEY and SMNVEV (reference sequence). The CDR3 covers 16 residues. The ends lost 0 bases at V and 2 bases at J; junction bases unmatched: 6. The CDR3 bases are TGTGCCAGCAGTTTATCGGGCGGGAGGAGGGCCTACGAGCAGTACTTC. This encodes CASSLSGGRRAYEQYF.

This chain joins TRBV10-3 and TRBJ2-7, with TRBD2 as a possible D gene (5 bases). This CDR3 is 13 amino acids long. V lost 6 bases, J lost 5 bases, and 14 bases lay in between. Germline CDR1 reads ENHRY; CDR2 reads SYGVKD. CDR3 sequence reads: CAIRPGNTDEQYF. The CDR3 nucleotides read TGTGCCATCAGGCCGGGAAACACCGACGAGCAGTACTTC.

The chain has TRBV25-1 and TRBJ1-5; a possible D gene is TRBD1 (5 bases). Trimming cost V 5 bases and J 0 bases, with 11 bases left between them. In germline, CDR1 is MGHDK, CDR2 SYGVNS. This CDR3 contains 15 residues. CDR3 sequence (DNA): TGTGCCAGCAGTCGCGACAGAAATAGCAATCAGCCCCAGCATTTT. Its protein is CASSRDRNSNQPQHF.

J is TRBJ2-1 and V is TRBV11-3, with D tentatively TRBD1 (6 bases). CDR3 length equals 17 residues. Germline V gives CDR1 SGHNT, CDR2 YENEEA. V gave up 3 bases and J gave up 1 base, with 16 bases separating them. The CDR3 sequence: CASSFGSTTGSYNEQFF. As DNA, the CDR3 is TGTGCCAGCAGCTTTGGGTCCACGACAGGTTCCTACAATGAGCAGTTCTTC.